The 32 T cell receptor beta chains listed next were all sequenced from one sample in a study of blood T cell repertoires in COVID-19. TCRdb's copy holds only in-frame clones and misses some; the assay was immunoSEQ multiplex PCR. The sample yields about 240,000 clones, approximately 80% seen once. Sequencing was performed on peripheral blood. The receptors were gathered from a woman under 30 with acute or convalescent COVID-19.

The J gene is TRBJ2-5, the V gene TRBV7-2; 11 nucleotides align to TRBD1. The CDR3 runs to 15 residues. With 5 bases clipped from V and 0 bases from J, the junction kept 2 bases outside the gene matches. Germline loops: CDR1 SGHTA, CDR2 FQGNSA. CDR3 residues: CASSRDRGYQETQYF. CDR3 coding DNA: TGTGCCAGCAGCCGGGACAGGGGGTACCAAGAGACCCAGTACTTC.

The gene calls are TRBV27 and TRBJ2-7; the match to TRBD2 covers 15 bases. The V segment lost 6 bases and the J segment 6 bases; nucleotides outside the gene matches: 6. The germline V gene encodes CDR1 MNHEY and CDR2 SMNVEV (reference sequence). This CDR3 comprises 15 residues. CDR3 DNA: TGTGCCAGCAGATGGACTAGCGGGAGGGGGCCCGAGCAGTACTTC. This codes for CASRWTSGRGPEQYF.

This clone was seen only a few times. The chain combines TRBV5-1 with TRBJ1-1; 7 bases are shared with TRBD1. This CDR3 comprises 14 residues. V lost 2 bases and J lost 7; bases outside the gene matches: 8. Germline CDR1 reads SGHRS; CDR2 reads YFSETQ. This chain's CDR3 is CASSFQQGSGEAFF. CDR3 nucleotide sequence: TGCGCCAGCAGCTTTCAACAGGGGTCGGGTGAAGCTTTCTTT.

This clone was detected only a few times. Here the CDR3 reads CASTNLGTGAINEQFF. CDR3 bases: TGTGCCAGTACCAACTTAGGGACAGGGGCTATCAATGAGCAGTTCTTC. The chain carries TRBV19 and TRBJ2-1; 10 bases match TRBD1. Germline V gene data show CDR1 as LNHDA and CDR2 as SQIVND (reference sequence). The CDR3 is 16 amino acids. V lost 7 bases and J lost 6; bases outside the gene matches: 12.

This clone was counted between two and nine times. The V and J genes are TRBV25-1 and TRBJ1-2; 12 bases agree with TRBD1. Per the germline V gene, CDR1 is MGHDK and CDR2 is SYGVNS. Losses at the gene ends were 5 bases for V and 2 bases for J; bases not matched to a gene: 9. The CDR3 is 17 residues long. This chain's CDR3 is CASSLGTGGDLNYGYTF. The CDR3, as DNA: TGTGCCAGCAGTCTAGGGACAGGGGGCGATTTGAACTATGGCTACACCTTC.

The chain joins TRBV30 to TRBJ1-1; the D is unclear. This CDR3 comprises 13 residues. The germline V gene encodes CDR1 GTSNPN and CDR2 SVGIG (reference sequence). V lost 3 bases, J lost 1 base, and 9 bases lay in between. CDR3 sequence (DNA): TGTGCCTGGAGCTGGGGAGAGAACACTGAAGCTTTCTTT. It translates to CAWSWGENTEAFF.

The chain has TRBV20-1 and TRBJ2-2, with 9 nucleotides matching TRBD2. CDR3 length: 15 amino acids. The J segment lost 6 bases and the V segment lost 3 bases, leaving 8 bases of the junction unmatched. CDR1 is DFQATT, CDR2 SNEGSKA, per germline (reference sequence). The CDR3 DNA follows: TGCAGTGCTAGTCCTATAATAGCGGGAGCCGGGGAGCTGTTTTTT. As protein: CSASPIIAGAGELFF.

The chain recombines TRBV7-8 with TRBJ1-6; 9 nucleotides line up with TRBD1. Trimming removed 5 bases from V and 8 bases from J; junction bases left unmatched: 7. The CDR3 covers 15 residues. Germline lookup yields CDR1 SGHVS and CDR2 FQNEAQ. CDR3 loop: CASSGRDRADSPLHF. The CDR3 DNA reads as TGTGCCAGCAGCGGCCGGGACAGGGCTGATTCACCCCTCCACTTT.

V usage is TRBV7-2 and J usage is TRBJ1-2; TRBD1 is a possible D gene (6 bases). The CDR3 length is 14 residues. Between the trimmed V and J ends, which lost 5 bases and 6 bases, there was a span of 16 bases. Germline-derived CDR1 and CDR2 are SGHTA and FQGNSA. DNA of the CDR3: TGTGCCAGCAGCCCGAGAACAGGGAGGGATGGCTACACCTTC. Protein sequence: CASSPRTGRDGYTF. Supplemented by reference TRBV7-2 and TRBJ1-2, the full variable domain reads GAGVSQSPSNKVTEKGKDVELRCDPISGHTALYWYRQSLGQGLEFLIYFQGNSAPDKSGLPSDRFSAERTGGSVSTLTIQRTQQEDSAVYLCASSPRTGRDGYTFGSGTRLTVV.

This chain uses TRBV5-1 with TRBJ2-7, with 7 bases identical to TRBD2. This CDR3 has 14 amino acids. Germline V CDR1 and CDR2: SGHRS, YFSETQ. After removal of 4 bases from V and 0 bases from J, the junction contained 4 bases not matched to a gene. The CDR3: CASSASGYSYEQYF. CDR3 DNA: TGCGCCAGCAGCGCTAGCGGCTACTCCTACGAGCAGTACTTC.

V is TRBV9 and J is TRBJ2-1; 9 bases line up with TRBD2. The CDR3 spans 20 residues. CDR1 and CDR2 from the germline V gene are SGDLS and YYNGEE. V gave up 0 bases and J gave up 1 base; unmatched junction bases: 14. DNA of the CDR3: TGTGCCAGCAGCGTAGAAGATGGGAAGGCGCGGGAGGGTTCCTACAATGAGCAGTTCTTC. It codes for CASSVEDGKAREGSYNEQFF.

This chain links TRBV18 with TRBJ1-3; D gene unclear. In germline, CDR1 is KGHSH, CDR2 LQKENI. V shed 2 bases and J shed 4 bases, with 12 bases lying between them. This CDR3 contains 15 residues. In DNA form, the CDR3 reads TGTGCCAGCTCACCAGATTATTCGGTGGGAAACACCATATATTTT. Its protein is CASSPDYSVGNTIYF.

CDR3 sequence: CASSLGGTNSYEQYF. The CDR3 DNA reads as TGTGCCAGCAGCCTGGGCGGGACTAACTCCTACGAGCAGTACTTC. The chain combines TRBV6-2 or TRBV6-3 with TRBJ2-7, with TRBD2 identical over 7 bases. CDR3 length: 15 amino acids. Losses at the gene ends were 6 bases for V and 0 bases for J; bases not matched to a gene: 8. CDR1 MNHEY and CDR2 SVGEGT come from the germline V gene.

CDR3 residues: CASSAQGNEKLFF. DNA for the CDR3: TGTGCCAGCAGTGCGCAGGGGAATGAAAAACTGTTTTTT. The chain is built from TRBV2 and TRBJ1-4; D is possibly TRBD1 (6 bases). The CDR3 length is 13 residues. Germline loops: CDR1 SNHLY, CDR2 FYNNEI. V was shortened by 4 bases and J by 5 bases, with 8 bases between the two germline ends.

The J gene is TRBJ2-6, the V gene TRBV25-1; D unclear. Between the trimmed V and J ends, which lost 4 bases and 0 bases, there was a span of 10 bases. Germline V gives CDR1 MGHDK, CDR2 SYGVNS. The length of the CDR3 is 16 residues. The CDR3 reads CASSAAGSSGANVLTF. The CDR3 nucleotides are TGTGCCAGCAGTGCGGCAGGCAGCTCTGGGGCCAACGTCCTGACTTTC. The full variable domain, completed using reference TRBV25-1 and TRBJ2-6, is EADIYQTPRYLVIGTGKKITLECSQTMGHDKMYWYQQDPGMELHLIHYSYGVNSTEKGDLSSESTVSRIRTEHFPLTLESARPSHTSQYLCASSAAGSSGANVLTFGAGSRLTVL.

The gene calls are TRBV27 and TRBJ2-7; TRBD1 aligns across 10 bases. The CDR3 sequence is 17 residues long. Trimming removed 6 bases from V and 6 bases from J; junction bases left unmatched: 17. Germline CDR1 is MNHEY and CDR2 is SMNVEV (reference sequence). The CDR3 nucleotides are TGTGCCAGCAGCAGGGACAGGGGTAGCGGACGCGCACGCGAGCAGTACTTC. Amino acid sequence: CASSRDRGSGRAREQYF.

This rearrangement joins TRBV25-1 to TRBJ2-7; 7 nucleotides line up with TRBD1. V shed 3 bases, J shed 6 bases, and the junction held 14 bases outside the gene matches. CDR3 length: 16 residues. The germline V gene encodes CDR1 MGHDK and CDR2 SYGVNS. The CDR3 loop reads CASSEAPQGITSEQYF. In DNA form, the CDR3 reads TGTGCCAGCAGTGAGGCCCCACAGGGGATCACCTCCGAGCAGTACTTC.

This clone was seen only once. The J gene is TRBJ1-5, the V gene TRBV20-1, with D unresolved. Deletions cut 6 bases from V and 0 bases from J, with 9 bases between. Germline V gene lookup returns CDR1 DFQATT and CDR2 SNEGSKA (reference sequence). This CDR3 spans 13 amino acids. The CDR3 region has the DNA TGCAGTGCCAGTCCCTATAGCAATCAGCCCCAGCATTTT. Amino acids: CSASPYSNQPQHF.

V and J are TRBV7-3 and TRBJ2-1, with 10 bases fitting TRBD1. The V segment lost 5 bases and the J segment 2 bases; nucleotides outside the gene matches: 3. Germline V gene lookup returns CDR1 SGHTA and CDR2 FQGTGA. The CDR3 contains 15 residues. The CDR3, as DNA: TGTGCCAGCAGCCACGACAGGGGGCCCTACAATGAGCAGTTCTTC. Protein sequence: CASSHDRGPYNEQFF. Full variable domain (missing parts from reference TRBV7-3 and TRBJ2-1): GAGVSQTPSNKVTEKGKYVELRCDPISGHTALYWYRQSLGQGPEFLIYFQGTGAADDSGLPNDRFFAVRPEGSVSTLKIQRTERGDSAVYLCASSHDRGPYNEQFFGPGTRLTVL.

The V and J genes are TRBV5-1 and TRBJ2-3, with 11 bases fitting TRBD2. This CDR3 is built from 18 residues. The J segment lost 0 bases and the V segment lost 1 base, leaving 7 bases of the junction unmatched. CDR1 is SGHRS and CDR2 is YFSETQ in the germline V gene. The CDR3 loop reads CASSLIAGGPSSTDTQYF. The DNA for the CDR3 is TGCGCCAGCAGCTTGATAGCGGGAGGGCCGTCGAGCACAGATACGCAGTATTTT.

This chain links TRBV5-1 with TRBJ2-7, with D possibly matching TRBD1 (6 bases). CDR1 and CDR2 from the germline V gene are SGHRS and YFSETQ. V was cut by 0 bases and J by 5 bases, with 12 bases left in between. This CDR3 is 14 amino acids long. The CDR3 protein is CASSLVSGANEQYF. The CDR3 DNA is TGCGCCAGCAGCTTGGTTTCAGGGGCGAACGAGCAGTACTTC.

The chain couples TRBV10-1 to TRBJ2-2; weak D call: TRBD2 (5 bases). The V gene lost 8 bases and the J gene lost 1 base, with 17 bases spanning the gap. The germline gives CDR1 WNHNN, CDR2 SYGVQD (reference sequence). The CDR3 runs 16 residues. The DNA for the CDR3 is TGCGCCAGCGGAACTACTAGTTCCCTGAACACCGGGGAGCTGTTTTTT. Amino acid sequence: CASGTTSSLNTGELFF.

J is TRBJ2-3 and V is TRBV24-1; tentatively, D is TRBD1 (5 bases). The CDR3 has 19 amino acids. Germline V lookup: CDR1 KGHDR, CDR2 SFDVKD. Trimming left V 3 bases short and J 3 bases short, with 24 bases between. The CDR3 DNA is TGTGCCACCAGTGATAAAGCCCAAAAAAAGGGGCCCCGAACAGATACGCAGTATTTT. It codes for CATSDKAQKKGPRTDTQYF.

V is TRBV6-5 and J is TRBJ1-2, with 9 bases matching TRBD1. With 6 bases clipped from V and 8 bases from J, the junction kept 10 bases outside the gene matches. There are 14 residues in the CDR3. Germline-derived CDR1 and CDR2 are MNHEY and SVGAGI. In DNA, the CDR3 is TGTGCCAGCAGCACCGGGACAGGGTTTAAGGGCTACACCTTC. Protein: CASSTGTGFKGYTF.

For the CDR3, the DNA is TGCGCCAGCAGCTCACTTACCGGGACAGGGGTTTCGGGCACTGAAGCTTTCTTT. It specifies CASSSLTGTGVSGTEAFF. The V and J genes are TRBV5-1 and TRBJ1-1; 10 bases align to TRBD1. Looked up from germline, CDR1 is SGHRS and CDR2 is YFSETQ. Unmatched junction bases numbered 15, after V lost 3 bases and J lost 4 bases. This CDR3 has 18 residues. Using reference TRBV5-1 and TRBJ1-1 for the parts outside the CDR3, the full variable domain is KAGVTQTPRYLIKTRGQQVTLSCSPISGHRSVSWYQQTPGQGLQFLFEYFSETQRNKGNFPGRFSGRQFSNSRSEMNVSTLELGDSALYLCASSSLTGTGVSGTEAFFGQGTRLTVV.

The V gene is TRBV27, the J gene TRBJ1-4; D perhaps matches TRBD1 (5 bases). Germline values: CDR1 MNHEY, CDR2 SMNVEV (reference sequence). Deletions cut 2 bases from V and 0 bases from J, with 7 bases between. The length of the CDR3 is 15 residues. CDR3 nucleotides: TGTGCCAGCAGTTTAGCGGGGGCAACTAATGAAAAACTGTTTTTT. This sequence encodes CASSLAGATNEKLFF.

This clone is a singleton in its sample. The V call is TRBV7-3, the J call TRBJ2-1; D not certain. The V end was cut by 0 bases, the J end by 8 bases, with 8 bases between. Germline V gives CDR1 SGHTA, CDR2 FQGTGA. The CDR3 has 13 amino acids. This CDR3 is CASSLTQVDEQFF. The CDR3 bases are TGTGCCAGCAGCTTAACCCAGGTGGATGAGCAGTTCTTC.

The gene calls are TRBV10-3 and TRBJ1-1, with unresolved D. CDR1 is ENHRY and CDR2 is SYGVKD in the germline V gene. The CDR3 contains 12 residues. Trimming cost V 0 bases and J 8 bases, with 7 bases left between them. The CDR3 reads CAISESGREAFF. The CDR3, as DNA: TGTGCCATCAGTGAGTCGGGCAGGGAAGCTTTCTTT.

V gene TRBV18 combines with J gene TRBJ2-6; TRBD1 might be the D (5 bases). CDR3 length equals 14 residues. V dropped 5 bases and J dropped 2 bases, with 7 bases sitting between them. Germline CDR1 is KGHSH and CDR2 is LQKENI. CDR3 in amino acids: CASSKGTGANVLTF. CDR3 nucleotide sequence: TGTGCCAGCTCAAAGGGGACTGGGGCCAACGTCCTGACTTTC.

This clone was detected once. The V gene is TRBV2, the J gene TRBJ2-2; possibly TRBD1 for D (5 bases). CDR1 is SNHLY, CDR2 FYNNEI, per germline. The CDR3 has 12 residues. V lost 10 bases to trimming and J lost 4 bases, with 10 bases between them. CDR3 residues: CAIVGATGELFF. CDR3 bases: TGTGCCATCGTAGGGGCCACCGGGGAGCTGTTTTTT.

The V call is TRBV6-2 or TRBV6-3, the J call TRBJ2-3; 8 bases align to TRBD1. CDR1 MNHEY and CDR2 SVGEGT come from the germline V gene. The CDR3 covers 15 residues. The V and J ends lost 1 base and 5 bases, in that order; junction bases with no gene match: 5. The CDR3 protein is CASSYWGQAGDTQYF. Written as DNA, the CDR3 is TGTGCCAGCAGTTACTGGGGACAGGCGGGAGATACGCAGTATTTT.

This sequence joins TRBV3-1 (or the pseudogene TRBV3-2) and TRBJ2-7; the D is unclear. CDR1 is LGHDT, CDR2 YNNKEL, per germline (reference sequence). The CDR3 spans 20 residues. Trimming took off 0 bases at V and 0 bases at J, with 24 bases between the two ends. The CDR3 DNA reads as TGTGCCAGCAGCCAAGATTTTATATGCGGCCTGCAGAAGAGCTCCTACGAGCAGTACTTC. It yields the protein CASSQDFICGLQKSSYEQYF.